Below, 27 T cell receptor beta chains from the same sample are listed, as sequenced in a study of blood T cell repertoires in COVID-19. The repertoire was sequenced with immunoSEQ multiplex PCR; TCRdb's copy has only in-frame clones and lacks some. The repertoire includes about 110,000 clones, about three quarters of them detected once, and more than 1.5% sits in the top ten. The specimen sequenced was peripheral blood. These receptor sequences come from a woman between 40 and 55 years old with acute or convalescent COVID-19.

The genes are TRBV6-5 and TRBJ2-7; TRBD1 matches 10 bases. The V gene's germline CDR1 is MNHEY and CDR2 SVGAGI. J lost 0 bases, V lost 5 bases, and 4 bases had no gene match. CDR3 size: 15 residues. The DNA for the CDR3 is TGTGCCAGCAGTACCCGACAGGGGGCCTCCTACGAGCAGTACTTC. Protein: CASSTRQGASYEQYF.

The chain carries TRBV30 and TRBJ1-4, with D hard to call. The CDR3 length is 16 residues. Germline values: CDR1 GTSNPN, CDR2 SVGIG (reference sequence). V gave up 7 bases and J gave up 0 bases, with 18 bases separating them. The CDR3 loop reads CAYIPRELATNEKLFF. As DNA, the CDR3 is TGTGCCTACATCCCCCGGGAGCTTGCAACTAATGAAAAACTGTTTTTT.

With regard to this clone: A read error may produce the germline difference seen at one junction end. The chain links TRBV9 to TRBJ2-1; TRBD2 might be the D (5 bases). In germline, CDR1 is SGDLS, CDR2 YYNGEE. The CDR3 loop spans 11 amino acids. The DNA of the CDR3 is TGTGCCAGCAGCGCGGGGTTAAGTGTGCTCTTC. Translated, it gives CASSAGLSVLF.

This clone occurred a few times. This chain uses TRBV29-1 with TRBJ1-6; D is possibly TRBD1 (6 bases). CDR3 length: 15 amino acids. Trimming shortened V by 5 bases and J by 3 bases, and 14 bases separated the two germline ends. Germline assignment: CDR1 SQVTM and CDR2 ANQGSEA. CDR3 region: CSVRPGTHYNSPLHF. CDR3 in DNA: TGCAGCGTTCGTCCAGGGACACACTATAATTCACCCCTCCACTTT.

CDR3 DNA: TGTGCCAGCAGTTGGGGGGGCCGGCGAGAGCAGTTCTTC. Its protein is CASSWGGRREQFF. V gene TRBV28 combines with J gene TRBJ2-1; D is possibly TRBD2 (7 bases). CDR1 MDHEN and CDR2 SYDVKM come from the germline V gene. This CDR3 has 13 residues. V was cut by 4 bases and J by 10 bases, with 14 bases left in between.

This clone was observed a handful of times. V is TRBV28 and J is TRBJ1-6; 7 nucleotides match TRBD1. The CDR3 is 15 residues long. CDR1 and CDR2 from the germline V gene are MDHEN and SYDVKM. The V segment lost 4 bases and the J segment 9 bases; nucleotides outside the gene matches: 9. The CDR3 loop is CASSSTGSFSSPLHF. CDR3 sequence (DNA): TGTGCCAGCAGTTCGACAGGGTCGTTCAGTTCACCCCTCCACTTT.

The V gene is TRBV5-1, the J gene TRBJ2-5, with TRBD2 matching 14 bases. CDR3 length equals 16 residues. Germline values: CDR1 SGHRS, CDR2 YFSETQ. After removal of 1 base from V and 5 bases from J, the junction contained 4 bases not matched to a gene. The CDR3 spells CASSLMGLAGEETQYF. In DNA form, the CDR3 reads TGCGCCAGCAGCTTGATGGGACTAGCGGGGGAGGAGACCCAGTACTTC.

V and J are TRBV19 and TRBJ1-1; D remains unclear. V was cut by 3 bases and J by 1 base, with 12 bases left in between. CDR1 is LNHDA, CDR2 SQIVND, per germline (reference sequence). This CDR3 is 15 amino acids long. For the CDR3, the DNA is TGTGCCAGTAGTATGCCCGGAGCTGAGAACACTGAAGCTTTCTTT. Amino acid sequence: CASSMPGAENTEAFF. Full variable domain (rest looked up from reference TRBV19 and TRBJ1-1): DGGITQSPKYLFRKEGQNVTLSCEQNLNHDAMYWYRQDPGQGLRLIYYSQIVNDFQKGDIAEGYSVSREKKESFPLTVTSAQKNPTAFYLCASSMPGAENTEAFFGQGTRLTVV.

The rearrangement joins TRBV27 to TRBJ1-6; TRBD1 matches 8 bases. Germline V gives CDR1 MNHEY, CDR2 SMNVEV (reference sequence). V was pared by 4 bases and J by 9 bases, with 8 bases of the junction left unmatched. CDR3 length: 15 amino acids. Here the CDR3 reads CASSSDTGGASPLHF. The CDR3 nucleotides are TGTGCCAGCAGTTCAGATACAGGGGGGGCTTCACCCCTCCACTTT.

CDR3 nucleotides: TGTGCCAGCAGTTCAACAGGGGGCGAGCAGTACTTC. This translates into CASSSTGGEQYF. The chain links TRBV6-6 to TRBJ2-7; 8 bases fit TRBD1. Germline V gene lookup returns CDR1 MNHNY and CDR2 SVGAGI (reference sequence). The J segment lost 6 bases and the V segment lost 4 bases, leaving 2 bases of the junction unmatched. The CDR3 covers 12 residues.

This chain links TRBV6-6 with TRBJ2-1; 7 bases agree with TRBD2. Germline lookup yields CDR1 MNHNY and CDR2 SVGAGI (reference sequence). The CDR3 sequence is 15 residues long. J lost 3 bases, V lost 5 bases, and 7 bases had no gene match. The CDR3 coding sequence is TGTGCCAGCAGTGCCTTTGCGGGGGACTACAATGAGCAGTTCTTC. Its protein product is CASSAFAGDYNEQFF.

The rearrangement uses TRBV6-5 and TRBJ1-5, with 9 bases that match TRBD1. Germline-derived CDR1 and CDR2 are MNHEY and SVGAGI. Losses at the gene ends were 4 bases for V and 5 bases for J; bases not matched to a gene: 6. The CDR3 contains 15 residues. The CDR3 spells CASSFSGTGHQPQHF. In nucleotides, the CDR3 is TGTGCCAGCAGTTTTTCCGGGACAGGGCATCAGCCCCAGCATTTT.

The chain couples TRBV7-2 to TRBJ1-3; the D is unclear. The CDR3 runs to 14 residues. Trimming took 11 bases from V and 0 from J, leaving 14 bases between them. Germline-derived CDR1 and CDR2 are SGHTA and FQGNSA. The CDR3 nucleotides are TGTGCCGAGCAAGAAACCTACTCTGGAAACACCATATATTTT. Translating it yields CAEQETYSGNTIYF.

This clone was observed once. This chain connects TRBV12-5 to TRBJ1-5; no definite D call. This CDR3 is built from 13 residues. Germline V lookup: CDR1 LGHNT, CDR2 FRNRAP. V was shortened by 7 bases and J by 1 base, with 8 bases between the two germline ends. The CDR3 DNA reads TGTGCTAGTGCCCAGGAAAGCAATCAGCCCCAGCATTTT. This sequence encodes CASAQESNQPQHF.

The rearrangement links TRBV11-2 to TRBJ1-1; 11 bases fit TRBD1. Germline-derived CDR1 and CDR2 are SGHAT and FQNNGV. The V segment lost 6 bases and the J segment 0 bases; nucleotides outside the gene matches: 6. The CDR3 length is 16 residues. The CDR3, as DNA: TGTGCCAGCAGTCGGGACAGGGGGTTCATGAACACTGAAGCTTTCTTT. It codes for CASSRDRGFMNTEAFF.

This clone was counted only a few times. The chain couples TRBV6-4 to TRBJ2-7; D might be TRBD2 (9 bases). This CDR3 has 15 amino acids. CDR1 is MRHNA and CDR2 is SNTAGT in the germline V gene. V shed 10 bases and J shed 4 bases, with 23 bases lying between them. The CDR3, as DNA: TGTGCCACCTACAGGGGGACTAGCAGCTCTTACGAGCAGTACTTC. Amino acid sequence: CATYRGTSSSYEQYF.

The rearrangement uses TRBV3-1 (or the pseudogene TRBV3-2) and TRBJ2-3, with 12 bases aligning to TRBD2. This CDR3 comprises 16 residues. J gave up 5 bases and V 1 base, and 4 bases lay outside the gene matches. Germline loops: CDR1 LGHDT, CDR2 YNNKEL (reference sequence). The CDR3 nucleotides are TGTGCCAGCAGCCAAGGACTAGCGGGGGCAGGAGATACGCAGTATTTT. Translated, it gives CASSQGLAGAGDTQYF.

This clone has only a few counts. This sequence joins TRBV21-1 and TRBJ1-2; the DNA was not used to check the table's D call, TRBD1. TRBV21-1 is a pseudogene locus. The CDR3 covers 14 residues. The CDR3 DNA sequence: TGTGCCAGCAGCAAAGCGGCAGGGGCCTATGGCTACACCTTC. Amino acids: CASSKAAGAYGYTF.

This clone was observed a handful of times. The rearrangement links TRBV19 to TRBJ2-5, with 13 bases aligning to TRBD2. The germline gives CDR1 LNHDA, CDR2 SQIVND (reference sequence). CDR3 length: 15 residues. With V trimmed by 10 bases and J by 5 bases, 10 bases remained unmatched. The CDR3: CATKRTSGGGETQYF. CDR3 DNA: TGTGCCACCAAACGGACTAGCGGGGGAGGGGAGACCCAGTACTTC.

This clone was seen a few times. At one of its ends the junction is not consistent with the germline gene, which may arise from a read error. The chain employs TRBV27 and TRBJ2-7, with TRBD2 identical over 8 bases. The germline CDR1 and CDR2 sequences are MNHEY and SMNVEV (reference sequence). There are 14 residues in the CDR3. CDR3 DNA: TGTGCCAGCAGTTTATCTAGCGGGGTCCCCCGCTCCTTTTTC. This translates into CASSLSSGVPRSFF.

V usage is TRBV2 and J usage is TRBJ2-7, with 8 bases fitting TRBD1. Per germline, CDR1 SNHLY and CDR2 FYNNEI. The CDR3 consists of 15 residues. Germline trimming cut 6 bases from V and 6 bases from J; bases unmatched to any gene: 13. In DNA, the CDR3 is TGTGCCAGCAGCGATTATGGACAGGGTTCCGGCGAGCAGTACTTC. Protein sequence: CASSDYGQGSGEQYF.

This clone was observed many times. CDR3 DNA: TGCGCCAGCAGCCAAGAACAGGGGAACGATCAGCCCCAGCATTTT. It specifies CASSQEQGNDQPQHF. The V and J genes are TRBV4-1 and TRBJ1-5, with 7 bases lining up with TRBD1. The V segment lost 0 bases and the J segment 5 bases; nucleotides outside the gene matches: 4. In germline, CDR1 is MGHRA, CDR2 YSYEKL. The CDR3 extends over 15 amino acids.

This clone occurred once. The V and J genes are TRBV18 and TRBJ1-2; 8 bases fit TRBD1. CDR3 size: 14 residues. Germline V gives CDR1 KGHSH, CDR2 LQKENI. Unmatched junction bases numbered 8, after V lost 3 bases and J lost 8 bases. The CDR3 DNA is TGTGCCAGCTCACCCGGACAGGGTTTAGGCGGCTACACCTTC. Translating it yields CASSPGQGLGGYTF.

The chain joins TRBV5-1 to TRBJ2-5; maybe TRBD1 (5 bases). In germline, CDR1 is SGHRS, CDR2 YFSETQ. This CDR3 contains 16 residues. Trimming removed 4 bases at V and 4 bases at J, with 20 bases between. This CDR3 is CASSGSGPSQGETQYF. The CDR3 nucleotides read TGCGCCAGCAGCGGATCCGGGCCCTCCCAGGGAGAGACCCAGTACTTC. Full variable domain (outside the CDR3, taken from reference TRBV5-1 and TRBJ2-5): KAGVTQTPRYLIKTRGQQVTLSCSPISGHRSVSWYQQTPGQGLQFLFEYFSETQRNKGNFPGRFSGRQFSNSRSEMNVSTLELGDSALYLCASSGSGPSQGETQYFGPGTRLLVL.

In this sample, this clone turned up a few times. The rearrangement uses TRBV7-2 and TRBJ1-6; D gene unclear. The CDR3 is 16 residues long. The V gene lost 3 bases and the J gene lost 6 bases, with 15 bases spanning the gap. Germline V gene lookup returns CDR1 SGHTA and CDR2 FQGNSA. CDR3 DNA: TGTGCCAGCAGCTTTAAGTCGAGGGCTGGTAATTCACCCCTCCACTTT. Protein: CASSFKSRAGNSPLHF.

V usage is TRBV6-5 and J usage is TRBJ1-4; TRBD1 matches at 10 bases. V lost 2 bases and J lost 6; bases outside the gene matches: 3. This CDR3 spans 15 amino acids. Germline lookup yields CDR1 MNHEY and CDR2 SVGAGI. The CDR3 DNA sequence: TGTGCCAGCAGTTACGCCGGGACAGGGGATGAAAAACTGTTTTTT. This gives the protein CASSYAGTGDEKLFF.

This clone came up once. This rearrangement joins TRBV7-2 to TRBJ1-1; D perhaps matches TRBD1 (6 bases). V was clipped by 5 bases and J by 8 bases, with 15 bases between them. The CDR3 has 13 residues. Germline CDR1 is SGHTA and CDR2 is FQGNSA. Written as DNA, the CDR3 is TGTGCCAGCAGCATACTGGACAGTTCAGAAGCTTTCTTT. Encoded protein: CASSILDSSEAFF.